One sample yielded the 5 T cell receptor beta chains listed below, sequenced in a study of blood T cells in healthy people across ages. Sample-barcoded 5' priming and a J-beta primer mix drove a second PCR of roughly 7 to 11 cycles. TCRdb processed the 5' RACE reads anew with MiXCR; each CDR3 protein has one entry. Here the sample spans around 1,000,000 distinct CDR3 sequences, 20% to 25% being singletons. The data also belong to a second study, concerning T cells of mothers and their children.

The sample comprised blood. Every receptor here comes from a girl aged 2 to 10 in good health.

This clonotype showed up many times. This rearrangement joins TRBV7-9 to TRBJ1-5; no definite D call. The V and J ends lost 3 bases and 4 bases respectively, with 4 bases between them. The CDR3 extends over 12 amino acids. Germline V lookup: CDR1 SEHNR, CDR2 FQNEAQ (reference sequence). CDR3 in DNA: TGTGCCAGCAGCTTGGATAATCAGCCCCAGCATTTT. It is translated as CASSLDNQPQHF.

The chain couples TRBV5-1 to TRBJ2-7; D tentatively reads TRBD1 or TRBD2 (5 bases each). This CDR3 is 16 amino acids long. CDR1 is SGHRS and CDR2 is YFSETQ in the germline V gene. V was cut by 4 bases and J by 0 bases, with 17 bases left in between. The CDR3 sequence is CASSVDPVGTSYEQYF. CDR3 sequence (DNA): TGCGCCAGCAGCGTGGATCCAGTTGGGACCTCCTACGAGCAGTACTTC.

The chain combines TRBV5-1 with TRBJ2-2; 7 positions agree with TRBD2. This CDR3 has 16 residues. Looked up from germline, CDR1 is SGHRS and CDR2 is YFSETQ. Trimming removed 4 bases from V and 4 bases from J; junction bases left unmatched: 10. The CDR3 loop reads CASSPVTGRRTGELFF. The CDR3 nucleotides read TGCGCCAGCAGCCCCGTCACCGGGAGGCGCACCGGGGAGCTGTTTTTT.

CDR3 coding DNA: TGCGCCAGCAGCAATGAAGGAACGGGGAACGAGCAGTACTTC. Translated, it gives CASSNEGTGNEQYF. The chain links TRBV5-1 to TRBJ2-7; possibly TRBD2 for D (5 bases). Trimming took off 4 bases at V and 5 bases at J, with 16 bases between the two ends. CDR3 size: 14 residues. CDR1 SGHRS and CDR2 YFSETQ come from the germline V gene.

The CDR3 here is CASSRGTGTFNYEQYF. Written as DNA, the CDR3 is TGTGCCAGCAGCAGAGGGACCGGGACATTCAACTACGAGCAGTACTTC. The chain uses TRBV5-4 and TRBJ2-1, with D tentatively TRBD1 (6 bases). The end of the DNA is better explained by TRBJ2-7, so the J call may be wrong. Per germline, CDR1 SGHNT and CDR2 YYREEE (reference sequence). This CDR3 comprises 16 residues.